This TCR beta chain was obtained from a study of control samples from healthy donors and cancer patients. The V gene lost 8 bases and the J gene lost 5 bases, with 19 bases spanning the gap. Germline-derived CDR1 and CDR2 are MNHEY and SVGAGI. This CDR3 region has 15 residues. Profiled with immunoSEQ multiplex PCR; TCRdb holds only in-frame clones, not every one. The sample includes roughly 450,000 clones, around 90% of them seen just once. Sequenced material: PBMCs. This clonotype was obtained from a man aged 35-49 years with head and neck cancer. This sequence joins TRBV6-5 and TRBJ1-5, with D possibly being TRBD1 (6 bases). CDR3 in amino acids: CASDELDSAYQPQHF. The CDR3, as DNA: TGTGCCAGCGATGAACTGGACAGCGCTTATCAGCCCCAGCATTTT.